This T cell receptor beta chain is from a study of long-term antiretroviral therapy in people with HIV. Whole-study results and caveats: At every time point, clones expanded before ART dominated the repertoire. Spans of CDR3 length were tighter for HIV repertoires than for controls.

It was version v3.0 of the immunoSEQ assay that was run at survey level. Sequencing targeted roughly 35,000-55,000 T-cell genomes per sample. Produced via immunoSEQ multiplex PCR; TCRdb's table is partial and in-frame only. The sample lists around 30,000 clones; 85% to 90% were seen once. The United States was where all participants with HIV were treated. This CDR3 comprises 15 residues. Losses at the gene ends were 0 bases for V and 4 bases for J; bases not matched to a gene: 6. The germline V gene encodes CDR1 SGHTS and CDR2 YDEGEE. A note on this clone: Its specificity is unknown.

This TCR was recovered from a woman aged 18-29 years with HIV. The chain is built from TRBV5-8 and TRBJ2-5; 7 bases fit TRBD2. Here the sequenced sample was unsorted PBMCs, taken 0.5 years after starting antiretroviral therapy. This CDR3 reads CASSLGLAEVETQYF. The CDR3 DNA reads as TGTGCCAGCAGCTTGGGGCTAGCGGAGGTAGAGACCCAGTACTTC.